This passage covers 27 T cell receptor beta chains from one sample sequenced in a study of long-term antiretroviral therapy in people with HIV. The libraries were made with immunoSEQ v3.0 at survey level. TCRdb keeps only in-frame clones here, not all; method: immunoSEQ multiplex PCR. The sample has 30,000 or so clones, about nine tenths seen once. The source material was unsorted PBMCs, sampled approximately 5 years before starting antiretroviral therapy. The receptors stem from a man aged 50 to 60 with HIV.

This clone was seen just once. The chain carries TRBV11-2 and TRBJ1-3; D is unresolved. Per germline, CDR1 SGHAT and CDR2 FQNNGV. The CDR3 is 18 amino acids. The V end lost 2 bases, the J end lost 7 bases, and 24 bases lay between the germline ends. The CDR3 region has the DNA TGTGCCAGCAGCTTACGGATTTCTGCAGGTCGCCTCTGGAACACCATATATTTT. This encodes CASSLRISAGRLWNTIYF.

The rearrangement links TRBV9 to TRBJ2-1; TRBD2 aligns across 8 bases. The CDR3 loop spans 15 amino acids. Germline V gene data show CDR1 as SGDLS and CDR2 as YYNGEE. J lost 2 bases, V lost 2 bases, and 3 bases had no gene match. CDR3 nucleotides: TGTGCCAGCAGCGTTAGCGGGGACCCCTACAATGAGCAGTTCTTC. The encoded protein is CASSVSGDPYNEQFF.

The chain employs TRBV9 and TRBJ1-1; D gene ambiguous. CDR3 length: 17 amino acids. Germline CDR1 is SGDLS and CDR2 is YYNGEE. Deletions cut 4 bases from V and 1 base from J, with 20 bases between. CDR3 residues: CASSPSFASEGNTEAFF. Written as DNA, the CDR3 is TGTGCCAGCAGCCCGTCGTTTGCGTCGGAGGGGAACACTGAAGCTTTCTTT.

The V and J genes are TRBV20-1 and TRBJ1-2; D unresolved. This CDR3 has 11 residues. CDR1 is DFQATT and CDR2 is SNEGSKA in the germline V gene (reference sequence). DNA for the CDR3: TGCAGCGGTGGAACTAACTATGGCTACACCTTC. It specifies CSGGTNYGYTF.

This chain joins TRBV18 and TRBJ1-3; 8 bases are a match to TRBD1. Looked up from germline, CDR1 is KGHSH and CDR2 is LQKENI. Losses at the gene ends were 3 bases for V and 9 bases for J; bases not matched to a gene: 4. CDR3 size: 13 residues. CDR3 residues: CASSPGQGATIYF. The CDR3 DNA sequence: TGTGCCAGCTCACCGGGTCAGGGGGCCACCATATATTTT.

This clone is a singleton in its sample. J is TRBJ1-6 and V is TRBV27, with D unresolved. CDR1 and CDR2 (germline): MNHEY, SMNVEV (reference sequence). Trimming left V 4 bases short and J 0 bases short, with 10 bases between. This CDR3 region has 16 residues. The CDR3 DNA reads as TGTGCCAGCAGTTCGATACCCAGCTCCTATAATTCACCCCTCCACTTT. Its protein is CASSSIPSSYNSPLHF.

The chain is built from TRBV6-5 and TRBJ2-3, with D possibly TRBD1 on 6 matching bases. Trimming took 6 bases from V and 2 from J, leaving 12 bases between them. The CDR3 has 14 amino acids. Per the germline V gene, CDR1 is MNHEY and CDR2 is SVGAGI. CDR3 sequence: CASSRTGITDTQYF. CDR3 coding DNA: TGTGCCAGCAGCCGAACAGGGATCACAGATACGCAGTATTTT.

The rearrangement links TRBV5-1 to TRBJ2-7; maybe TRBD2 (6 bases). This CDR3 has 14 amino acids. CDR1 and CDR2 (germline): SGHRS, YFSETQ. Trimming cost V 4 bases and J 3 bases, with 14 bases left between them. CDR3 residues: CASSPGRVNYEQYF. CDR3 DNA: TGCGCCAGCAGCCCCGGGAGAGTCAACTACGAGCAGTACTTC.

The CDR3 nucleotides are TGTGCCAGCAGCCAATGGGACTCCTACGAGCAGTACTTC. It translates to CASSQWDSYEQYF. V and J are TRBV14 and TRBJ2-7; D is unclear. There are 13 residues in the CDR3. In germline, CDR1 is SGHDN, CDR2 FVKESK. V dropped 2 bases and J dropped 0 bases, with 5 bases sitting between them.

This chain uses TRBV2 with TRBJ1-3; no clear D. V lost 5 bases and J lost 2, with 4 bases in between. This CDR3 contains 12 residues. Germline V gene lookup returns CDR1 SNHLY and CDR2 FYNNEI. The CDR3 nucleotides are TGTGCCAGCAGTATCCCTGGAAACACCATATATTTT. It specifies CASSIPGNTIYF.

CDR3 residues: CASSLRLAGYNEQFF. CDR3 coding DNA: TGCGCCAGCAGCTTACGACTAGCGGGCTACAATGAGCAGTTCTTC. The chain combines TRBV5-1 with TRBJ2-1; 10 bases map to TRBD2. V trimming: 2 bases; J trimming: 3 bases; junction bases outside the gene matches: 2. Germline lookup yields CDR1 SGHRS and CDR2 YFSETQ. The CDR3 extends over 15 amino acids.

This rearrangement joins TRBV2 to TRBJ2-5; no firm D call. The CDR3 sequence is 12 residues long. Germline V gene sequence: CDR1 SNHLY, CDR2 FYNNEI. V lost 7 bases and J lost 4, with 10 bases in between. The CDR3 sequence: CASTAFVETQYF. CDR3 bases: TGTGCCAGCACGGCTTTTGTAGAGACCCAGTACTTC.

The V and J genes are TRBV5-5 and TRBJ2-5; D is ambiguous. The CDR3 has 16 amino acids. Germline CDR1 is SGHKS and CDR2 is YYEKEE (reference sequence). V lost 3 bases and J 1 base, leaving 16 bases between the germline ends. CDR3 DNA sequence: TGTGCCAGCAGCTGGGGTGGGATCCGTGGCCAAGAGACCCAGTACTTC. This codes for CASSWGGIRGQETQYF. Full variable domain (missing parts from reference TRBV5-5 and TRBJ2-5): DAGVTQSPTHLIKTRGQQVTLRCSPISGHKSVSWYQQVLGQGPQFIFQYYEKEERGRGNFPDRFSARQFPNYSSELNVNALLLGDSALYLCASSWGGIRGQETQYFGPGTRLLVL.

The chain combines TRBV6-6 with TRBJ2-3, with 14 nucleotides matching TRBD2. This CDR3 has 14 amino acids. V lost 8 bases to trimming and J lost 3 bases; unmatched junction nucleotides: 1. Germline CDR1 and CDR2: MNHNY and SVGAGI (reference sequence). CDR3 bases: TGTGCCAGCGGGACTAGCGGGAGAACAGATACGCAGTATTTT. This sequence encodes CASGTSGRTDTQYF.

This clone was picked up a small number of times. The chain links TRBV6-1 to TRBJ2-7; TRBD2 is a possible D gene (6 bases). Germline V gives CDR1 MNHNS, CDR2 SASEGT. With 4 bases removed from V and 3 bases from J, the gap between germline ends came to 7 bases. The CDR3 is made up of 12 amino acids. CDR3 region: CASSGAGYEQYF. The CDR3, as DNA: TGTGCCAGCAGTGGAGCGGGCTACGAGCAGTACTTC.

The sample holds a few counts of this clone. The rearrangement joins TRBV29-1 to TRBJ1-5, with D tentatively TRBD1 (6 bases). V shed 4 bases and J shed 5 bases, with 12 bases lying between them. Germline lookup yields CDR1 SQVTM and CDR2 ANQGSEA. The CDR3 length is 13 residues. The CDR3 is CSVVSRGDQPQHF. DNA for the CDR3: TGCAGCGTTGTTAGTAGGGGGGATCAGCCCCAGCATTTT. The entire variable domain, with the rest obtained from reference TRBV29-1 and TRBJ1-5, is as follows: SAVISQKPSRDICQRGTSLTIQCQVDSQVTMMFWYRQQPGQSLTLIATANQGSEATYESGFVIDKFPISRPNLTFSTLTVSNMSPEDSSIYLCSVVSRGDQPQHFGDGTRLSIL.

This clone was recorded once. The chain couples TRBV10-3 to TRBJ2-2, with D perhaps being TRBD1 or TRBD2 (5 bases each). Trimming removed 0 bases at V and 3 bases at J, with 11 bases between. Germline V lookup: CDR1 ENHRY, CDR2 SYGVKD. This CDR3 is built from 16 residues. The CDR3 loop is CAISESSRDHTGELFF. The DNA for the CDR3 is TGTGCCATCAGTGAGTCGTCCAGGGACCACACCGGGGAGCTGTTTTTT.

The CDR3 DNA reads as TGTGCCAGCAGCCAAGTGGCTTACTCCTACAATGAGCAGTTCTTC. Translating gives CASSQVAYSYNEQFF. The chain is built from TRBV4-2 and TRBJ2-1, with D uncertain. Germline CDR1 reads LGHNA; CDR2 reads YNFKEQ. The CDR3 spans 15 residues. The V and J ends lost 1 base and 0 bases respectively, with 7 bases between them.

The count of this clone is one. The chain carries TRBV14 and TRBJ1-6; D not resolved. Germline CDR1 is SGHDN and CDR2 is FVKESK. V was clipped by 1 base and J by 14 bases, with 12 bases between them. CDR3 length: 13 residues. The CDR3 DNA reads as TGTGCCAGCAGCCAAGTCGAGGGTAGCTCCCTCCACTTT. Protein product: CASSQVEGSSLHF.

Concerning this clone itself: This specimen includes other DNA sequences encoding the same CDR3. J is TRBJ1-6 and V is TRBV7-9, with D hard to call. Germline assignment: CDR1 SEHNR and CDR2 FQNEAQ (reference sequence). V lost 2 bases and J lost 1, with 6 bases in between. This CDR3 spans 15 amino acids. CDR3 bases: TGTGCCAGCAGCTTACGAGGTTCCTATAATTCACCCCTCCACTTT. Protein: CASSLRGSYNSPLHF.

The gene calls are TRBV5-1 and TRBJ2-5; D possibly corresponds to TRBD2 (6 bases). This CDR3 has 15 amino acids. The V end lost 4 bases, the J end lost 5 bases, and 18 bases lay between the germline ends. The germline gives CDR1 SGHRS, CDR2 YFSETQ. CDR3 amino acids: CASSPNSGTRETQYF. The CDR3, as DNA: TGCGCCAGCAGCCCTAATAGTGGGACTCGGGAGACCCAGTACTTC.

This chain links TRBV7-3 with TRBJ2-2; D may be TRBD1 (6 bases). CDR1 is SGHTA and CDR2 is FQGTGA in the germline V gene. CDR3 size: 14 residues. V lost 6 bases to trimming and J lost 9 bases, with 17 bases between them. The CDR3 region is CASSTRGNGRELFF. In nucleotides, the CDR3 is TGTGCCAGCAGTACAAGGGGGAATGGTCGGGAGCTGTTTTTT.

The gene calls are TRBV19 and TRBJ1-5; TRBD1 aligns across 7 bases. From germline, CDR1 is LNHDA and CDR2 SQIVND (reference sequence). Unmatched junction bases numbered 12, after V lost 5 bases and J lost 2 bases. This CDR3 has 17 residues. CDR3 amino acids: CASSVRQGWEGNQPQHF. The CDR3, as DNA: TGTGCCAGTAGTGTCAGACAGGGATGGGAGGGCAATCAGCCCCAGCATTTT.

DNA of the CDR3: TGTGCTAGTTCTCTGAGAGGGGCCTCCTACAATGAGCAGTTCTTC. Its protein is CASSLRGASYNEQFF. J is TRBJ2-1 and V is TRBV12-5; perhaps D is TRBD1 or TRBD2 (5 bases each). V lost 8 bases and J 0 bases, leaving 14 bases between the germline ends. The CDR3 consists of 15 residues. CDR1 and CDR2 (germline): LGHNT, FRNRAP. Variable domain in full (rest from reference TRBV12-5 and TRBJ2-1): DARVTQTPRHKVTEMGQEVTMRCQPILGHNTVFWYRQTMMQGLELLAYFRNRAPLDDSGMPKDRFSAEMPDATLATLKIQPSEPRDSAVYFCASSLRGASYNEQFFGPGTRLTVL.

CDR3 sequence reads: CAWAGQGRQPQHF. The CDR3 DNA is TGTGCCTGGGCCGGACAGGGTCGACAGCCCCAGCATTTT. This rearrangement joins TRBV30 to TRBJ1-5; TRBD1 aligns across 8 bases. The V segment lost 5 bases and the J segment 7 bases; nucleotides outside the gene matches: 7. The CDR3 loop spans 13 amino acids. Germline V gives CDR1 GTSNPN, CDR2 SVGIG (reference sequence).

The chain joins TRBV18 to TRBJ2-1; D is perhaps TRBD2 (6 bases). V lost 8 bases, J lost 0 bases, and 14 bases lay in between. The CDR3 is 15 residues long. Germline CDR1 reads KGHSH; CDR2 reads LQKENI. CDR3 sequence reads: CASQLGRDSYNEQFF. CDR3 nucleotide sequence: TGTGCCAGCCAACTGGGGCGGGACTCCTACAATGAGCAGTTCTTC.

The gene calls are TRBV2 and TRBJ2-1; the D is unclear. The V end lost 6 bases, the J end lost 2 bases, and 14 bases lay between the germline ends. Per the germline V gene, CDR1 is SNHLY and CDR2 is FYNNEI. The length of the CDR3 is 15 residues. The CDR3 bases are TGTGCCAGCAGATACGACTCTATCGCCTACAATGAGCAGTTCTTC. Residues: CASRYDSIAYNEQFF.